This passage covers 23 T cell receptor beta chains from one sample sequenced in a study of CD8 T cells in Susac syndrome. Random hexamers served to reverse transcribe roughly 0.45 to 1 ug RNA. TCRdb itself ran the immunoSEQ multiplex PCR reads through MiXCR, one entry per CDR3 protein. The sample yields hundreds of thousands of distinct CDR3 sequences, 65% to 90% seen once. Sequencing used CD8+ T cells from PBMCs. Source of these receptors: a human donor with multiple sclerosis.

The J gene is TRBJ1-4, the V gene TRBV7-9; possible D gene TRBD1, 6 bases. This CDR3 has 14 amino acids. V was clipped by 1 base and J by 4 bases, with 7 bases between them. Germline CDR1 SEHNR, CDR2 FQNEAQ (reference sequence). CDR3 in DNA: TGTGCCAGCAGCTTAGAACAGGGTAATGAAAAACTGTTTTTT. Its protein product is CASSLEQGNEKLFF.

This chain uses TRBV23-1 with TRBJ2-7; 7 positions agree with TRBD1. TRBV23-1 is sorted into the ORF group, with uncertain function. After removal of 1 base from V and 4 bases from J, the junction contained 13 bases not matched to a gene. The CDR3 covers 17 residues. CDR3 DNA: TGCGCCAGCAGTCAATGGGCCGGAACAGGGGCATCGTACGAGCAGTACTTC. It specifies CASSQWAGTGASYEQYF.

The chain couples TRBV4-3 to TRBJ1-1; D unresolved. The CDR3 loop spans 13 amino acids. Trimming removed 2 bases at V and 1 base at J, with 5 bases between. In germline, CDR1 is LGHNA, CDR2 YSLEER. The CDR3 DNA reads as TGCGCCAGCAGCCAACTCGAGAACACTGAAGCTTTCTTT. Translation: CASSQLENTEAFF.

The chain couples TRBV27 to TRBJ2-7; TRBD2 agrees at 11 bases. Germline CDR1 and CDR2: MNHEY and SMNVEV (reference sequence). J lost 5 bases, V lost 6 bases, and 9 bases had no gene match. The CDR3 runs to 15 residues. Here the CDR3 reads CASSTTSGSPHEQYF. CDR3 coding DNA: TGTGCCAGCAGCACAACTAGCGGGAGCCCCCACGAGCAGTACTTC.

The gene calls are TRBV4-3 and TRBJ1-4; 11 nucleotides align to TRBD1. The CDR3 sequence is 15 residues long. Germline assignment: CDR1 LGHNA and CDR2 YSLEER. The ends lost 3 bases at V and 12 bases at J; junction bases unmatched: 9. CDR3 loop: CASSHTGTGGAELFF. The CDR3 coding sequence is TGCGCCAGCAGCCACACCGGGACAGGGGGGGCAGAACTGTTTTTT.

This chain uses TRBV4-1 with TRBJ1-2; maybe TRBD1 (5 bases). CDR1 and CDR2 from the germline V gene are MGHRA and YSYEKL. Deletions cut 0 bases from V and 5 bases from J, with 13 bases between. This CDR3 comprises 15 residues. CDR3: CASSQEGTDYYGYTF. CDR3 nucleotides: TGCGCCAGCAGCCAAGAGGGGACGGATTATTATGGCTACACCTTC.

The chain uses TRBV18 and TRBJ1-4; 9 bases are a match to TRBD1. There are 15 residues in the CDR3. Per the germline V gene, CDR1 is KGHSH and CDR2 is LQKENI. J lost 2 bases, V lost 6 bases, and 4 bases had no gene match. This CDR3 is CASSSGQGTNEKLFF. The CDR3 DNA follows: TGTGCCAGCTCTTCCGGACAGGGGACTAATGAAAAACTGTTTTTT.

V is TRBV30 and J is TRBJ1-4; D remains ambiguous. Trimming took 1 base from V and 9 from J, leaving 9 bases between them. The CDR3 loop spans 12 amino acids. Germline lookup yields CDR1 GTSNPN and CDR2 SVGIG (reference sequence). In DNA, the CDR3 is TGTGCCTGGAGTGATACCCTTAAAAAACTGTTTTTT. Translating it yields CAWSDTLKKLFF.

This chain connects TRBV6-5 to TRBJ1-4, with 7 bases fitting TRBD1. This CDR3 has 15 residues. Germline V gene lookup returns CDR1 MNHEY and CDR2 SVGAGI. V gave up 4 bases and J gave up 6 bases; unmatched junction bases: 8. CDR3 sequence reads: CASSFGQDQHEKLFF. Here the CDR3 DNA reads TGTGCCAGCAGTTTTGGACAGGACCAACATGAAAAACTGTTTTTT.

The rearrangement uses TRBV20-1 and TRBJ1-1; TRBD1 is a possible D gene (6 bases). V lost 5 bases and J lost 4, with 20 bases in between. The CDR3 loop spans 15 amino acids. CDR1 and CDR2 (germline): DFQATT, SNEGSKA (reference sequence). The CDR3: CSAEEDRRGGTEAFF. The CDR3 DNA follows: TGCAGTGCTGAGGAGGACAGACGAGGGGGCACTGAAGCTTTCTTT.

V is TRBV13 and J is TRBJ1-1, with D perhaps matching TRBD1 (6 bases). Germline V gene lookup returns CDR1 PRHDT and CDR2 FYEKMQ (reference sequence). The ends were cut back, 5 bases at V and 5 bases at J, with 18 bases in the middle. The CDR3 length is 15 residues. The CDR3 protein is CASSPMGPGETEAFF. The DNA for the CDR3 is TGTGCCAGCAGCCCTATGGGGCCAGGGGAAACTGAAGCTTTCTTT.

The chain employs TRBV3-1 and TRBJ2-3, with no clear D. Per the germline V gene, CDR1 is LGHDT and CDR2 is YNNKEL (reference sequence). V was cut by 0 bases and J by 7 bases, with 17 bases left in between. This CDR3 has 16 residues. In DNA, the CDR3 is TGTGCCAGCAGCCAAGAAGACGGACCCTTGGGGTATACGCAGTATTTT. It encodes CASSQEDGPLGYTQYF.

This chain links TRBV28 with TRBJ1-1; no reliable D call. V lost 3 bases and J 1 base, leaving 9 bases between the germline ends. The CDR3 loop spans 14 amino acids. CDR1 and CDR2 (germline): MDHEN, SYDVKM. The CDR3 reads CASSFLLPNTEAFF. Here the CDR3 DNA reads TGTGCCAGCAGTTTCTTGTTACCGAACACTGAAGCTTTCTTT.

The CDR3 region has the DNA TGTGCCAGCAGTTTAGGGGCATTTTATGGCTACACCTTC. Protein product: CASSLGAFYGYTF. The rearrangement links TRBV27 to TRBJ1-2; D is possibly TRBD1 (5 bases). Germline CDR1 is MNHEY and CDR2 is SMNVEV (reference sequence). Trimming cost V 2 bases and J 5 bases, with 9 bases left between them. There are 13 residues in the CDR3.

CDR3 residues: CASSLWGSTDTQYF. As DNA, the CDR3 is TGTGCCAGCAGTTTATGGGGGAGCACAGATACGCAGTATTTT. This chain links TRBV28 with TRBJ2-3; unclear D gene. The CDR3 covers 14 residues. The germline V gene encodes CDR1 MDHEN and CDR2 SYDVKM. Trimming took off 0 bases at V and 0 bases at J, with 4 bases between the two ends.

This clonotype has more than one count but fewer than ten. The gene calls are TRBV28 and TRBJ2-5; 8 bases agree with TRBD2. V was pared by 5 bases and J by 1 base, with 15 bases of the junction left unmatched. In germline, CDR1 is MDHEN, CDR2 SYDVKM. The CDR3 loop spans 18 amino acids. The CDR3 loop reads CASSLEPSGFRFQETQYF. For the CDR3, the DNA is TGTGCCAGCAGTCTTGAACCTAGCGGGTTTAGGTTCCAAGAGACCCAGTACTTC. Full variable domain (rest looked up from reference TRBV28 and TRBJ2-5): DVKVTQSSRYLVKRTGEKVFLECVQDMDHENMFWYRQDPGLGLRLIYFSYDVKMKEKGDIPEGYSVSREKKERFSLILESASTNQTSMYLCASSLEPSGFRFQETQYFGPGTRLLVL.

The V call is TRBV10-3, the J call TRBJ2-2; D may be TRBD2 (5 bases). V dropped 2 bases and J dropped 6 bases, with 10 bases sitting between them. The CDR3 extends over 14 amino acids. Germline CDR1 reads ENHRY; CDR2 reads SYGVKD. This CDR3 is CAISEASSAGELFF. The CDR3, as DNA: TGTGCCATCAGTGAGGCTAGCTCAGCCGGGGAGCTGTTTTTT.

This chain links TRBV6-5 with TRBJ2-2, with 7 bases matching TRBD1. Trimming cost V 6 bases and J 8 bases; bases outside gene matches: 12. The CDR3 is 15 amino acids. Germline-derived CDR1 and CDR2 are MNHEY and SVGAGI. The CDR3 DNA is TGTGCCAGCAGCCCCACAGGGGCCAGCTTAGGGGAGCTGTTTTTT. Amino acids: CASSPTGASLGELFF.

The chain couples TRBV19 to TRBJ2-1, with TRBD2 matching over 8 bases. CDR3 size: 19 residues. Germline CDR1 and CDR2: LNHDA and SQIVND (reference sequence). J gave up 9 bases and V 5 bases, and 24 bases lay outside the gene matches. CDR3 residues: CASSSQTSGGVGSYTEQFF. CDR3 sequence (DNA): TGTGCCAGTAGTTCGCAAACTAGCGGCGGAGTTGGGAGTTATACTGAGCAGTTCTTC. Full variable domain (missing parts from reference TRBV19 and TRBJ2-1): DGGITQSPKYLFRKEGQNVTLSCEQNLNHDAMYWYRQDPGQGLRLIYYSQIVNDFQKGDIAEGYSVSREKKESFPLTVTSAQKNPTAFYLCASSSQTSGGVGSYTEQFFGPGTRLTVL.

The chain couples TRBV7-9 to TRBJ2-7, with D tentatively TRBD1 (6 bases). Germline CDR1 and CDR2: SEHNR and FQNEAQ (reference sequence). Trimming left V 6 bases short and J 2 bases short, with 11 bases between. The CDR3 loop spans 13 amino acids. The CDR3 is CASRRGDTYEQYF. As DNA, the CDR3 is TGTGCCAGCAGGAGAGGGGACACCTACGAGCAGTACTTC.

The V call is TRBV21-1, the J call TRBJ2-3. TRBV21-1 is labeled a pseudogene. The CDR3 has 16 residues. The CDR3 is CASSKTEFPQSDTQYF. CDR3 DNA: TGTGCCAGCAGCAAAACTGAATTCCCACAATCAGATACGCAGTATTTT.

This clonotype was detected once. J is TRBJ2-7 and V is TRBV19; D gene ambiguous. Germline lookup yields CDR1 LNHDA and CDR2 SQIVND (reference sequence). Trimming pared 1 base from V and 1 base from J, leaving 11 bases between. The CDR3 is made up of 15 amino acids. Here the CDR3 reads CASSIGHQGSYEQYF. The CDR3 DNA reads TGTGCCAGTAGTATAGGTCACCAAGGGTCCTACGAGCAGTACTTC. Filled out from reference TRBV19 and TRBJ2-7, the complete variable domain reads DGGITQSPKYLFRKEGQNVTLSCEQNLNHDAMYWYRQDPGQGLRLIYYSQIVNDFQKGDIAEGYSVSREKKESFPLTVTSAQKNPTAFYLCASSIGHQGSYEQYFGPGTRLTVT.

This rearrangement joins TRBV24-1 to TRBJ2-2; D remains unclear. Germline-derived CDR1 and CDR2 are KGHDR and SFDVKD. The CDR3 totals 12 residues. V was cut by 1 base and J by 9 bases, with 5 bases left in between. The CDR3 loop reads CATSDFRRELFF. The CDR3 nucleotides read TGTGCCACCAGTGATTTCCGGCGGGAGCTGTTTTTT.